A single TCR beta chain is shown here with its context. Its antigen is as yet unknown. The data stem from a study of cytomegalovirus exposure and HLA in healthy donors. As for the study in general: As released early, the data held about 85 million unique TCRs from HLA-typed donors.

Germline V CDR1 and CDR2: SGHNT, YENEEA. V was clipped by 5 bases and J by 4 bases, with 12 bases between them. This CDR3 comprises 13 residues. The PCR made use of 60 Vbeta and 13 Jbeta primers. Profiled with immunoSEQ multiplex PCR; TCRdb holds only in-frame clones, not every one. The data contain around 150,000 clones, 60% to 80% of them singletons. The study's findings and limits: Upon later analysis, TCR association rates were observed to vary by HLA locus, being highest for DRB1 and lowest for HLA-C.

This clonotype was sampled from a woman between 40 and 50 years old in good health and CMV-seropositive. The genes are TRBV11-3 and TRBJ2-7; D not resolved. Sequencing was done on a sample of PBMCs. As DNA, the CDR3 is TGTGCCAGCAGCAAATCTAAACCGTACGAGCAGTACTTC. Translation: CASSKSKPYEQYF.